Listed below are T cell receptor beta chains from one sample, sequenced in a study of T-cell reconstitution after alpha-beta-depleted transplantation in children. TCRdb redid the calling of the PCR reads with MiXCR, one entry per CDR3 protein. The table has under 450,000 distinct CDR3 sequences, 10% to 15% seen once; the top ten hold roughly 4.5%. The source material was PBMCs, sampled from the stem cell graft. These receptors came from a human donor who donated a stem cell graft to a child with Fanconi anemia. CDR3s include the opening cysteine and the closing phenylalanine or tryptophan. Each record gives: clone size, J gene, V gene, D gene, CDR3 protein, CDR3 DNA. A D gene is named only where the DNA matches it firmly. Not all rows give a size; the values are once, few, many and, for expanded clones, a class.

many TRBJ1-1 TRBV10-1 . CASSDRVETEAFF TGCGCCAGCAGTGATAGGGTTGAAACTGAAGCTTTCTTT
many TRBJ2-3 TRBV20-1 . CSARNSPPYTQYF TGCAGTGCTAGAAATAGCCCACCGTATACGCAGTATTTT
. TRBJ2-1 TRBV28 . CASSKWGSGYNEQFF TGTGCCAGCTCCAAATGGGGGTCGGGCTACAATGAGCAGTTCTTC
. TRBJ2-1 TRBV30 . CACGTNEQFF TGTGCCTGCGGCACCAATGAGCAGTTCTTC
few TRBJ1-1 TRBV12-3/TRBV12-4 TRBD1 CASRLAAGGTEAFF TGTGCCAGCAGACTCGCGGCAGGGGGTACTGAAGCTTTCTTT
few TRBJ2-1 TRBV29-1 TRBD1 CSVVSGGIGSEQFF TGCAGCGTTGTGTCAGGGGGAATTGGAAGCGAGCAGTTCTTC
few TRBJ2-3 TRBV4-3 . CASSPTGSSRGSDTQYF TGCGCCAGCAGCCCCACCGGCTCATCGCGGGGCTCGGATACGCAGTATTTT
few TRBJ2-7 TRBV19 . CASSIDLRQSYEQYF TGTGCCAGTAGTATAGACCTGAGACAGAGCTACGAGCAGTACTTC
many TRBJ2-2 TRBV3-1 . CASSPFVGANTGELFF TGTGCCAGCAGCCCTTTCGTTGGAGCGAACACCGGGGAGCTGTTTTTT
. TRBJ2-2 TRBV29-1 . CSVEKEENTGELFF TGCAGCGTTGAAAAGGAAGAGAACACCGGGGAGCTGTTTTTT
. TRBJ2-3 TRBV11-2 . CASSLNRGRGSDTQYF TGTGCCAGCAGCTTAAACCGTGGTAGGGGGTCGGATACGCAGTATTTT
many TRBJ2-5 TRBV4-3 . CASSTRWRGLEETQYF TGCGCCAGCAGCACACGATGGAGGGGATTAGAAGAGACCCAGTACTTC
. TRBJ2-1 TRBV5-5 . CASSQGQNEQFF TGTGCCAGCAGCCAGGGCCAAAATGAGCAGTTCTTC
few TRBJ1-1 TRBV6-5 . CASSPQGEGSGTEAFF TGTGCCAGCAGTCCCCAAGGTGAAGGTTCGGGTACTGAAGCTTTCTTT
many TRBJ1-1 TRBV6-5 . CASSYSSYKNTEAFF TGTGCCAGCAGTTACTCGTCCTATAAGAACACTGAAGCTTTCTTT
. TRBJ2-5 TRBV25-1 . CASSEPGKETQYF TGTGCCAGCAGTGAACCGGGGAAAGAGACCCAGTACTTC
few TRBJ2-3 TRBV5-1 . CASSLVTRNTQYF TGCGCCAGCAGCTTGGTTACCCGGAATACGCAGTATTTT
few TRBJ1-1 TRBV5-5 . CASSPGPERLGTEAFF TGTGCCAGCAGCCCCGGACCCGAGAGGTTGGGCACTGAAGCTTTCTTT
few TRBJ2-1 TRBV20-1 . CSARALRTYNEQFF TGCAGTGCTCGGGCTCTACGTACCTACAATGAGCAGTTCTTC
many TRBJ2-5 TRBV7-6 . CASSLWTEETQYF TGTGCCAGCAGCTTATGGACAGAAGAGACCCAGTACTTC
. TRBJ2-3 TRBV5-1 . CASRPKFDSVNTQYF TGCGCCAGCAGACCTAAATTCGATAGTGTGAATACGCAGTATTTT
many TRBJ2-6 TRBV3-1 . CASSPHRSSGANVLTF TGTGCCAGCAGCCCTCACAGGAGCTCTGGGGCCAACGTCCTGACTTTC
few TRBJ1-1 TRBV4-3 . CASSQEGQGLTEAFF TGCGCCAGCAGCCAAGAAGGGCAGGGCCTCACTGAAGCTTTCTTT
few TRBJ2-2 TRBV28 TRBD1 CASSPEETGVAGELFF TGTGCCAGCAGTCCCGAAGAGACAGGGGTGGCCGGGGAGCTGTTTTTT
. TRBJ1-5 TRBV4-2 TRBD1 CASSQVPGQGGQPQHF TGTGCCAGCAGCCAAGTTCCGGGACAGGGCGGGCAGCCCCAGCATTTT
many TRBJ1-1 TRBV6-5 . CASSSGTTNTEAFF TGTGCCAGCAGTTCCGGGACAACGAACACTGAAGCTTTCTTT
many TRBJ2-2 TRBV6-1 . CASSAVQGATGELFF TGTGCCAGCAGTGCTGTACAGGGAGCAACCGGGGAGCTGTTTTTT
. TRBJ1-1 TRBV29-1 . CSVGGTAGAFF TGCAGCGTTGGTGGGACCGCAGGTGCTTTCTTT
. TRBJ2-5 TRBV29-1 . CSVALKEETQYF TGCAGCGTTGCTCTGAAGGAAGAGACCCAGTACTTC
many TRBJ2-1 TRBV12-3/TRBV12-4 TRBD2 CASSLGGGENEQFF TGTGCCAGCAGTTTGGGCGGGGGGGAAAATGAGCAGTTCTTC
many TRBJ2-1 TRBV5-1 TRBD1 CASSLGTGGFNEQFF TGCGCCAGCAGCTTAGGGACAGGGGGCTTCAATGAGCAGTTCTTC
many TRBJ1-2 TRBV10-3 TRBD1 CATRDSLRGDYGYTF TGTGCCACCCGGGACAGCCTTCGCGGGGACTATGGCTACACCTTC
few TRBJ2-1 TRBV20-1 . CSASPGPPGNEQFF TGCAGTGCTAGTCCGGGACCACCAGGGAATGAGCAGTTCTTC
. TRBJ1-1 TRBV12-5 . CASGLQGTVAEAFF TGTGCTAGTGGTCTGCAGGGAACCGTTGCTGAAGCTTTCTTT
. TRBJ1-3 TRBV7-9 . CAGGGLSGNTIYF TGTGCCGGAGGAGGTCTATCTGGAAACACCATATATTTT
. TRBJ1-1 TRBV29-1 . CSVSLGSWGTEAFF TGCAGCGTCTCCTTGGGGTCTTGGGGCACTGAAGCTTTCTTT
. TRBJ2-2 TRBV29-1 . CSVDRGGTGELFF TGCAGCGTTGACAGGGGAGGCACCGGGGAGCTGTTTTTT